These T cell receptor beta chains were read from a single sample in a study of blood T cell repertoires in COVID-19. The data were produced by immunoSEQ multiplex PCR, yet TCRdb's version contains in-frame clones alone and is incomplete. The table includes around 150,000 clones, about 88% detected once. What was sequenced was peripheral blood. The receptors were sampled from a man between 50 and 59 years old with active or convalescent COVID-19. Each CDR3 is given with its conserved first and last residue. The order of the fields is J gene, clone size, D gene, V gene, CDR3 DNA, CDR3 protein. The D gene is left open where the match is weak. Size is stated for part of the rows, as once, few or many counts, or as a class when the clone is expanded.

J gene: TRBJ2-1
clone size: .
D gene: .
V gene: TRBV6-5
CDR3 DNA: TGTGCCACCCGTGGGGGGAGCTCCTACAATGAGCAGTTCTTC
CDR3 protein: CATRGGSSYNEQFF

J gene: TRBJ1-3
clone size: .
D gene: .
V gene: TRBV6-8
CDR3 DNA: TGTGCCAGCAGTTATAGCAACCCGGGGGGAAACACCATATATTTT
CDR3 protein: CASSYSNPGGNTIYF

J gene: TRBJ1-5
clone size: few
D gene: TRBD1
V gene: TRBV30
CDR3 DNA: TGTGCCTGGGCCCAGGGGGAACGGCAGCCCCAGCATTTT
CDR3 protein: CAWAQGERQPQHF

J gene: TRBJ1-1
clone size: few
D gene: TRBD1
V gene: TRBV4-2
CDR3 DNA: TGTGCCAGCAGCCAAGGAGGGGGCGCGGGGAACACTGAAGCTTTCTTT
CDR3 protein: CASSQGGGAGNTEAFF

J gene: TRBJ1-6
clone size: .
D gene: TRBD1
V gene: TRBV10-3
CDR3 DNA: TGTGCCTTCCCGGGGAGGACAGGGGGAAATTCACCCCTCCACTTT
CDR3 protein: CAFPGRTGGNSPLHF

J gene: TRBJ2-3
clone size: .
D gene: TRBD2
V gene: TRBV9
CDR3 DNA: TGTGCCAGCAGCGCCCGACTAGCGGGTAGCACAGATACGCAGTATTTT
CDR3 protein: CASSARLAGSTDTQYF

J gene: TRBJ2-1
clone size: .
D gene: TRBD2
V gene: TRBV6-6
CDR3 DNA: TGTGCCAGCAGTCAATCCGGGACTAGCGGGAGGGCGAGAGATGAGCAGTTCTTC
CDR3 protein: CASSQSGTSGRARDEQFF

J gene: TRBJ2-1
clone size: .
D gene: TRBD1
V gene: TRBV5-1
CDR3 DNA: TGCGCCAGCAGACCCGCCGGGACAGGGTCCGGTGAGCAGTTCTTC
CDR3 protein: CASRPAGTGSGEQFF

J gene: TRBJ2-3
clone size: .
D gene: TRBD2
V gene: TRBV5-1
CDR3 DNA: TGCGCCAGCAGCTTGGCCGCCCCCTGGCTAGCGGGGAGCACAGATACGCAGTATTTT
CDR3 protein: CASSLAAPWLAGSTDTQYF

J gene: TRBJ1-6
clone size: few
D gene: TRBD1
V gene: TRBV5-6
CDR3 DNA: TGTGCCAGCAGCTCGGGACAGGGGGCCTCTCGACCCCTCCACTTT
CDR3 protein: CASSSGQGASRPLHF

J gene: TRBJ2-3
clone size: .
D gene: .
V gene: TRBV4-1
CDR3 DNA: TGCGCCAGCAGCCAAGAAACTAGTTTAGCAGATACGCAGTATTTT
CDR3 protein: CASSQETSLADTQYF

J gene: TRBJ2-5
clone size: .
D gene: TRBD2
V gene: TRBV4-2
CDR3 DNA: TGTGCCAGCAGCCAGTCTCCGGGACTAGCCCCCCAAGAGACCCAGTACTTC
CDR3 protein: CASSQSPGLAPQETQYF

J gene: TRBJ2-5
clone size: .
D gene: .
V gene: TRBV7-2
CDR3 DNA: TGTGCCAGCAGCTTTACCAATTCGAGGGGGGAGACCCAGTACTTC
CDR3 protein: CASSFTNSRGETQYF

J gene: TRBJ1-2
clone size: .
D gene: .
V gene: TRBV6-2/TRBV6-3
CDR3 DNA: TGTGCCAGCAGTTTACACAGGGAGACTAACTATGGCTACACCTTC
CDR3 protein: CASSLHRETNYGYTF